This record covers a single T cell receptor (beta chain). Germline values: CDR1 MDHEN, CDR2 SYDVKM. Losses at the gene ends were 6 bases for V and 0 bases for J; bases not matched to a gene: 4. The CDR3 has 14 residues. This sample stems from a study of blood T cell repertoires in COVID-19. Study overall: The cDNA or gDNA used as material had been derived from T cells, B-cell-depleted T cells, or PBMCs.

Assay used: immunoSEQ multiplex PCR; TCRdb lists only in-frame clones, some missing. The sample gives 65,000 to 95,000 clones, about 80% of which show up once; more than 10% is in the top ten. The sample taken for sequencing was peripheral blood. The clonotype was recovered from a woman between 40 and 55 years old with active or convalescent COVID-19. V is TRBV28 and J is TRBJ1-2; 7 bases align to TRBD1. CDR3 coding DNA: TGTGCCAGCAGGCAGGGGGGATCTAACTATGGCTACACCTTC. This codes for CASRQGGSNYGYTF.